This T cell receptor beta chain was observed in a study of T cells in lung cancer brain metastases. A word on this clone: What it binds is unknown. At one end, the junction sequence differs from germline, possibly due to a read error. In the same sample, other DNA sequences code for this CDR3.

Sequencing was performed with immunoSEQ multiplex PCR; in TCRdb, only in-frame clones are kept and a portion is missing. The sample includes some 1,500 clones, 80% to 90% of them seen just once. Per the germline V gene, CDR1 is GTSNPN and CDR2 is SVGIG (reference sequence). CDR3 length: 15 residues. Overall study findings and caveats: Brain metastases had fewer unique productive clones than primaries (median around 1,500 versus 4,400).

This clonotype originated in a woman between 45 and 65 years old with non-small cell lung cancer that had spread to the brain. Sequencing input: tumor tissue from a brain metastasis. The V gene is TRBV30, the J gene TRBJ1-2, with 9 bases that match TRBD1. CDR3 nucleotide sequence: TGTGCTTGGAGTGGGACGAGGACAGGGGCCTATGGCTACACCTTC. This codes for CAWSGTRTGAYGYTF. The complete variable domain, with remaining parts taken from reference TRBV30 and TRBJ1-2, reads SQTIHQWPATLVQPVGSPLSLECTVEGTSNPNLYWYRQAAGRGLQLLFYSVGIGQISSEVPQNLSASRPQDRQFILSSKKLLLSDSGFYLCAWSGTRTGAYGYTFGSGTRLTVV.